This TCR beta chain was profiled in a study of blood T cell repertoires in COVID-19. On the study more broadly: Acute-phase and convalescent COVID-19 samples originated in the United States, Italy and Spain. T cells, B-cell-depleted T cells, or PBMCs provided the cDNA or gDNA that served as material.

V lost 0 bases to trimming and J lost 2 bases, with 12 bases between them. The CDR3 length is 16 residues. Germline V CDR1 and CDR2: ENHRY, SYGVKD. Original data processing: Estimates of nucleated cell counts were drawn from the amplification of reference gene primers. Method: immunoSEQ multiplex PCR; TCRdb's copy keeps in-frame clones and lacks some. V, J and clone size reflect that table, while D and trimming were determined from the DNA. The table shows about 120,000 clones, with less than 90% occurring only once. The rearrangement joins TRBV10-3 to TRBJ2-3; a weak D match, TRBD2 (6 bases). The TCR comes from a man between 65 and 80 years old who had recovered from COVID-19. Sequenced material: peripheral blood. The CDR3 bases are TGTGCCATCAGTGAGTCGACCGGGAGCCCCACAGATACGCAGTATTTT. Its translation: CAISESTGSPTDTQYF.